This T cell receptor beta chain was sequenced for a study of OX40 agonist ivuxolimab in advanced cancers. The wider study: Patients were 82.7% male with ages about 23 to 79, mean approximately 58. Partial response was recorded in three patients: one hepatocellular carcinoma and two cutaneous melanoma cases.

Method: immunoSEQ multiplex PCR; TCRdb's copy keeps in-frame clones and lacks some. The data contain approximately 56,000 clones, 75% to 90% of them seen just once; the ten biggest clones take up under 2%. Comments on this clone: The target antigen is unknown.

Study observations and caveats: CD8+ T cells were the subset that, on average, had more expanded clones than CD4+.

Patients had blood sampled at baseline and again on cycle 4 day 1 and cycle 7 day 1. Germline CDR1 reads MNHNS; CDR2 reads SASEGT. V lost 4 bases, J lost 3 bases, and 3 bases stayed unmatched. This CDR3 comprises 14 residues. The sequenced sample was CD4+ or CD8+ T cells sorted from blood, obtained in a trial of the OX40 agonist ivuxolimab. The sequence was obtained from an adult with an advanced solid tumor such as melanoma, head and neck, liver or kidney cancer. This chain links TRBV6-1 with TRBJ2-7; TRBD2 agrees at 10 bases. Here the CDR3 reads CASSVSGGFYEQYV. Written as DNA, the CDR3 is TGTGCCAGCAGTGTTAGCGGGGGGTTCTACGAGCAGTACGTC.